The source of this T cell receptor beta chain is a study of cytomegalovirus exposure and HLA in healthy donors. PCR amplification relied on 60 Vbeta primers (plus 13 Jbeta primers). The method was immunoSEQ multiplex PCR; TCRdb's version includes in-frame clones alone and lacks a portion of them. The table has 120,000 to 150,000 clones, over 60% seen once. This clone was observed a single time. V lost 2 bases, J lost 0 bases, and 10 bases lay in between. The CDR3 runs 15 residues. CDR1 and CDR2 (germline): SGHRS, YFSETQ. Sequencing input: PBMCs. The TCR originated in a woman younger than 45 in good health and CMV-seronegative. The chain has TRBV5-1 and TRBJ2-3, with no clear D. CDR3 sequence: CASSFRSPSTDTQYF. Written as DNA, the CDR3 is TGCGCCAGCAGCTTTCGGTCCCCTAGCACAGATACGCAGTATTTT.